The clone carrying this TCR beta chain occurred once. Its antigen is undetermined. This specimen belongs to a study of T-cell memory formation after mild COVID-19. The wider study: TCR clusters were mostly donor specific. Study results and caveats: Contracting clones localized mainly to CM and EM when CD4+ and mainly to EMRA when CD8+. Nothing confirmed that second-wave clones peaking on day 37 were specific for SARS-CoV-2.

Each CDR3 protein gets one entry after TCRdb re-called the 5' RACE reads with MiXCR. The sample contains roughly 600,000 distinct CDR3 sequences, more than 15% of which appear only once. Specimen: PBMCs or a T cell subset sorted from them (not recorded which). The TCR was taken from an adult woman who had mild COVID-19 (a few samples of this study predate the infection). Cell type and time point are not known.

The CDR3 is CASSLRMGWTNVLTF. The CDR3 DNA follows: TGCGCCAGCAGCTTGCGGATGGGGTGGACCAACGTCCTGACTTTC. The chain uses TRBV5-1 and TRBJ2-6; D gene ambiguous. The CDR3 contains 15 residues. Trimming took 1 base from V and 8 from J, leaving 13 bases between them. Germline CDR1 and CDR2: SGHRS and YFSETQ.